The clone carrying this T cell receptor beta chain was picked up many times. These data come from a study of neurological immune-mediated disorders. Study-wide context: Multiple sclerosis patients (n of about 34) included some 30 with relapsing-remitting and 3 with secondary progressive disease.

Template-switch 5'RACE cDNA synthesis added a 10-nucleotide unique molecular identifier. TCRdb recomputed calls from the 5' RACE reads with MiXCR, one row per CDR3 protein. The sample consists of 50,000 to 80,000 distinct CDR3 sequences, under 3.5% of them appearing once. This CDR3 has 14 amino acids. The V end was cut by 3 bases, the J end by 4 bases, with 12 bases between. Germline assignment: CDR1 SGHAT and CDR2 FQNNGV. This chain uses TRBV11-2 with TRBJ1-1; D remains unclear. This clonotype was sampled from a man aged 35 to 55 with multiple sclerosis. The sample was PBMCs. CDR3 sequence (DNA): TGTGCCAGCAGCTTGGGTCGGGGTGGCACTGAAGCTTTCTTT. Translation: CASSLGRGGTEAFF.